Listed below are T cell receptor beta chains from one sample, sequenced in a study of graft-versus-host responses after intestinal transplantation. Here immunoSEQ multiplex PCR was the method, and the copy in TCRdb shows in-frame clones only, minus some. Here the sample spans under 20,000 clones, approximately 86% being singletons. This sample comprised PBMCs, obtained just over 230 days after intestinal transplant. The receptors were sampled from a human patient who received an intestinal transplant, so some T cells may come from the graft donor. CDR3s include the opening cysteine and the closing phenylalanine or tryptophan. Each record gives: CDR3 protein, CDR3 DNA, V gene, D gene, J gene, clone size. The D gene is left open where the match is weak. Some rows have no size entry. The others give once, few or many, or a class for an expanded clone.

CDR3 protein: CSVGLNTEAFF
CDR3 DNA: TGCAGCGTGGGACTGAACACTGAAGCTTTCTTT
V gene: TRBV29-1
D gene: .
J gene: TRBJ1-1
clone size: once

CDR3 protein: CASMMESSETQYF
CDR3 DNA: TGCGCCAGCATGATGGAGTCTTCGGAGACCCAGTACTTC
V gene: TRBV5-1
D gene: .
J gene: TRBJ2-5
clone size: .

CDR3 protein: CASSQLHRSLNTEAFF
CDR3 DNA: TGCGCCAGCAGCCAACTCCACCGCAGCCTGAACACTGAAGCTTTCTTT
V gene: TRBV4-1
D gene: .
J gene: TRBJ1-1
clone size: .

CDR3 protein: CASSDIRLTYEQYF
CDR3 DNA: TGTGCCAGCAGTGACATACGGCTAACCTACGAGCAGTACTTC
V gene: TRBV2
D gene: .
J gene: TRBJ2-7
clone size: .

CDR3 protein: CSAAGSGYTF
CDR3 DNA: TGCAGTGCTGCAGGAAGTGGCTACACCTTC
V gene: TRBV20-1
D gene: .
J gene: TRBJ1-2
clone size: few

CDR3 protein: CASSINPSNEQFF
CDR3 DNA: TGTGCCAGTAGTATTAACCCCTCCAATGAGCAGTTCTTC
V gene: TRBV19
D gene: .
J gene: TRBJ2-1
clone size: .

CDR3 protein: CASSQDYGAFSYEQYF
CDR3 DNA: TGCGCCAGCAGCCAAGATTATGGGGCCTTTTCCTACGAGCAGTACTTC
V gene: TRBV4-1
D gene: .
J gene: TRBJ2-7
clone size: .

CDR3 protein: CASSLETNTEAFF
CDR3 DNA: TGTGCCAGCAGCTTAGAGACGAACACTGAAGCTTTCTTT
V gene: TRBV11-1
D gene: .
J gene: TRBJ1-1
clone size: .

CDR3 protein: CASSFYQGDSEKLFF
CDR3 DNA: TGTGCCAGCAGTTTCTATCAAGGGGACAGTGAAAAACTGTTTTTT
V gene: TRBV27
D gene: TRBD1
J gene: TRBJ1-4
clone size: .

CDR3 protein: CASSLVQGTEAFF
CDR3 DNA: TGTGCCAGCAGCCTAGTCCAGGGTACTGAAGCTTTCTTT
V gene: TRBV5-4
D gene: .
J gene: TRBJ1-1
clone size: .

CDR3 protein: CASSFGSGDEQFF
CDR3 DNA: .
V gene: TRBV5-6
D gene: .
J gene: TRBJ2-1
clone size: .

CDR3 protein: CASSFQGGDTIYF
CDR3 DNA: TGTGCCAGCAGCTTTCAAGGGGGGGACACCATATATTTT
V gene: TRBV5-4
D gene: .
J gene: TRBJ1-3
clone size: .

CDR3 protein: CALGGYTF
CDR3 DNA: TGTGCCCTAGGGGGCTACACCTTC
V gene: TRBV30
D gene: .
J gene: TRBJ1-2
clone size: .

CDR3 protein: CASRRQGRYTGELFF
CDR3 DNA: TGTGCCAGCAGGAGGCAGGGGAGATACACCGGGGAGCTGTTTTTT
V gene: TRBV6-1
D gene: .
J gene: TRBJ2-2
clone size: .

CDR3 protein: CASSLTGLTEAFF
CDR3 DNA: TGTGCCAGCAGCTTAACCGGTTTAACTGAAGCTTTCTTT
V gene: TRBV7-3
D gene: .
J gene: TRBJ1-1
clone size: .

CDR3 protein: CASRQDPGWYEQYF
CDR3 DNA: TGTGCCAGCAGACAAGATCCGGGTTGGTACGAGCAGTACTTC
V gene: TRBV4-2
D gene: .
J gene: TRBJ2-7
clone size: .

CDR3 protein: CASSLGYHEQYF
CDR3 DNA: TGTGCCAGCAGCTTAGGGTATCACGAGCAGTACTTC
V gene: TRBV7-9
D gene: .
J gene: TRBJ2-7
clone size: .

CDR3 protein: CASSELGAGRGSTETQYF
CDR3 DNA: TGTGCCAGCAGTGAACTGGGGGCCGGGCGGGGGAGTACAGAGACCCAGTACTTC
V gene: TRBV2
D gene: .
J gene: TRBJ2-5
clone size: .

CDR3 protein: CASTTGTDEKLFF
CDR3 DNA: TGCGCCAGTACCACGGGGACAGATGAAAAACTGTTTTTT
V gene: TRBV19
D gene: TRBD1
J gene: TRBJ1-4
clone size: .

CDR3 protein: CASTPGQDLYEQYF
CDR3 DNA: TGTGCCAGCACCCCGGGACAGGACCTATACGAGCAGTACTTC
V gene: TRBV9
D gene: TRBD1
J gene: TRBJ2-7
clone size: .

CDR3 protein: CASSQSAGDTF
CDR3 DNA: TGCGCCAGCAGTCAATCCGCTGGGGACACCTTC
V gene: TRBV23-1
D gene: .
J gene: TRBJ1-2
clone size: .

CDR3 protein: CASSTDSWVAGELFF
CDR3 DNA: TGTGCCAGTAGTACTGACTCATGGGTCGCCGGGGAGCTGTTTTTT
V gene: TRBV19
D gene: .
J gene: TRBJ2-2
clone size: once

CDR3 protein: CASSLGRGNTDTQYF
CDR3 DNA: TGCGCCAGCAGCTTGGGTAGGGGGAACACAGATACGCAGTATTTT
V gene: TRBV5-1
D gene: .
J gene: TRBJ2-3
clone size: .

CDR3 protein: CASSYSGGELFF
CDR3 DNA: TGTGCCAGCAGTTACTCGGGAGGGGAGCTGTTTTTT
V gene: TRBV6-5
D gene: .
J gene: TRBJ2-2
clone size: .

CDR3 protein: CSVEGLPGHSRGNEQFF
CDR3 DNA: TGCAGCGTTGAAGGCTTGCCGGGACACTCACGAGGGAATGAGCAGTTCTTC
V gene: TRBV29-1
D gene: .
J gene: TRBJ2-1
clone size: .

CDR3 protein: CASSDRDNGELFF
CDR3 DNA: TGTGCCAGCAGTGACAGGGATAACGGGGAGCTGTTTTTT
V gene: TRBV6-4
D gene: .
J gene: TRBJ2-2
clone size: .

CDR3 protein: CASSIVGSQGYGYTF
CDR3 DNA: TGTGCCAGTAGTATCGTCGGTAGCCAAGGATATGGCTACACCTTC
V gene: TRBV19
D gene: .
J gene: TRBJ1-2
clone size: once